The T cell receptor beta chain described here comes from a study of T cell repertoires in cytomegalovirus infection. The overall study: Well-studied HLA-B-restricted epitopes and recently identified HLA-C-restricted epitopes of CMV were both used in the study. Indicated by public TCR beta signatures were CMV infection and matching HLA type.

TCRdb reprocessed the reads via MiXCR and lists one record per CDR3 protein. The profile covers roughly 920,000 distinct CDR3 sequences, with roughly 30% appearing a single time and 13% taken by the ten largest. The length of the CDR3 is 14 residues. Looked up from germline, CDR1 is KGHDR and CDR2 is SFDVKD. V was shortened by 1 base and J by 4 bases, with 9 bases between the two germline ends. Remarks on this clonotype: No antigen is known for it.

The receptor was isolated from a human donor in good health (CMV status not recorded). Some clones in this sample may be carry-over from other donors' samples. The chain employs TRBV24-1 and TRBJ1-2; a weak D match, TRBD1 (5 bases). This specimen consisted of cultured CD8+ T cells from PBMCs, obtained from culture after CMV antigen stimulation. CDR3 loop: CATSDFETAYGYTF. In DNA, the CDR3 is TGTGCCACCAGTGATTTTGAGACAGCCTATGGCTACACCTTC.